The TCR beta chain described here comes from a study of blood T cell repertoires in COVID-19. Profiling relied on immunoSEQ multiplex PCR, and the TCRdb table lists in-frame clones only, not all of them. The sample contains roughly 100,000 clones, about 86% of which appear only once. CDR1 and CDR2 (germline): LGHNA, YNFKEQ. The ends lost 0 bases at V and 8 bases at J; junction bases unmatched: 8. The CDR3 has 16 amino acids. The sequence derives from a woman aged 70-85 years with acute or convalescent COVID-19. The sample consisted of peripheral blood. This chain links TRBV4-2 with TRBJ1-4; 8 bases map to TRBD1. The CDR3, as DNA: TGTGCCAGCAGCCAAGATGTTTCAGGGGGCCAGGAAAAACTGTTTTTT. It yields the protein CASSQDVSGGQEKLFF.